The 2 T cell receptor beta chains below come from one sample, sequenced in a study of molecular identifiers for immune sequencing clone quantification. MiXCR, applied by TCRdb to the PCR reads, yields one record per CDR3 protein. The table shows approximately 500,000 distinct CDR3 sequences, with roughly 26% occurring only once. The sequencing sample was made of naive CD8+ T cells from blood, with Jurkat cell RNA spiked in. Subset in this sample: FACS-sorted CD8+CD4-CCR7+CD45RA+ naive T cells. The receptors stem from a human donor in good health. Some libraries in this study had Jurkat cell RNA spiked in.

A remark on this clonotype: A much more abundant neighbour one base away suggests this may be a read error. In nucleotides, the CDR3 is TGCGCCAGCAGTTGGGGGTCCAGACAGACTGAAGCTTTCTTT. It codes for CASSWGSRQTEAFF. The chain joins TRBV5-1 to TRBJ1-1; TRBD1 is a possible D gene (5 bases). Germline V gene sequence: CDR1 SGHRS, CDR2 YFSETQ. V dropped 5 bases and J dropped 5 bases, with 16 bases sitting between them. This CDR3 contains 14 residues.

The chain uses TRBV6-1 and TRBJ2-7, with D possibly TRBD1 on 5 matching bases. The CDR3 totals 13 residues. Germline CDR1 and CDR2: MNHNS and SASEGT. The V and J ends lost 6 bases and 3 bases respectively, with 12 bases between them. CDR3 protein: CASRVTDSYEQYF. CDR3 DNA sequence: TGTGCCAGCAGGGTAACAGACAGCTACGAGCAGTACTTC.